These 27 T cell receptor beta chains came from one sample sequenced in a study of shared clonotypes between healthy human individuals. As defined, naive CD8 cells were CD45RO-negative and positively selected for CCR7, with terminally differentiated effector memory CD45RA+ cells excluded. Sequencing used immunoSEQ multiplex PCR; TCRdb keeps in-frame clones, though not all of them. In the table there are about 2 million clones, roughly 95% of which are singletons. The sample was naive CD8+ T cells sorted from blood. The receptors were gathered from a man younger than 35 in good health.

This clone occurred once. CDR3 amino acids: CASSLGNILQETQYF. As DNA, the CDR3 is TGTGCCAGCAGCTTAGGTAACATCTTGCAAGAGACCCAGTACTTC. The genes are TRBV13 and TRBJ2-5; D unclear. From germline, CDR1 is PRHDT and CDR2 FYEKMQ (reference sequence). CDR3 size: 15 residues. Trimming stripped 0 bases from V and 2 bases from J, with 10 bases between.

The V gene is TRBV9, the J gene TRBJ2-7; D not resolved. Germline loops: CDR1 SGDLS, CDR2 YYNGEE. The CDR3 spans 12 residues. V gave up 4 bases and J gave up 5 bases, with 10 bases separating them. The CDR3: CASSPGHDEQYF. The CDR3 DNA is TGTGCCAGCAGCCCCGGCCACGACGAGCAGTACTTC.

The chain joins TRBV4-2 to TRBJ2-1, with a weak D call TRBD1 (5 bases). The CDR3 sequence is 17 residues long. The germline V and J ends were trimmed by 0 bases and 1 base, with 13 bases remaining between them. Germline CDR1 is LGHNA and CDR2 is YNFKEQ. Here the CDR3 DNA reads TGTGCCAGCAGCCAAGATTGGACGACAGTTTCCTACAATGAGCAGTTCTTC. It encodes CASSQDWTTVSYNEQFF.

The chain couples TRBV9 to TRBJ2-7, with D possibly being TRBD2 (8 bases). V lost 4 bases and J lost 4, with 27 bases in between. CDR1 and CDR2 (germline): SGDLS, YYNGEE. The CDR3 sequence is 18 residues long. The CDR3 DNA sequence: TGTGCCAGCAGCCCCCAGGGGGGACTAGGGGCACCATTGTACGAGCAGTACTTC. This codes for CASSPQGGLGAPLYEQYF.

The chain combines TRBV9 with TRBJ2-7; TRBD1 matches at 12 bases. The CDR3 contains 15 residues. V gave up 4 bases and J gave up 6 bases; unmatched junction bases: 8. The germline V gene has CDR1 SGDLS and CDR2 YYNGEE. This CDR3 reads CASSLGQGALPEQYF. CDR3 nucleotide sequence: TGTGCCAGCAGCTTGGGACAGGGGGCTCTTCCCGAGCAGTACTTC.

This sequence joins TRBV2 and TRBJ2-1; D is perhaps TRBD2 (5 bases). Deletions cut 7 bases from V and 7 bases from J, with 17 bases between. This CDR3 has 14 residues. The germline gives CDR1 SNHLY, CDR2 FYNNEI. The CDR3 DNA reads TGTGCCAGCATCGGAATGGACTCTGAAAATGAGCAGTTCTTC. As protein: CASIGMDSENEQFF.

V is TRBV27 and J is TRBJ2-6; D ambiguous. This CDR3 region has 16 residues. V was pared by 3 bases and J by 4 bases, with 13 bases between. Germline lookup yields CDR1 MNHEY and CDR2 SMNVEV (reference sequence). The CDR3 DNA reads TGTGCCAGCAGTTTTCGGACCGCGCTGGGGGCCAACGTCCTGACTTTC. This translates into CASSFRTALGANVLTF.

This chain links TRBV11-2 with TRBJ2-7, with a weak D call TRBD1 (5 bases). This CDR3 contains 15 residues. Trimming left V 0 bases short and J 1 base short, with 10 bases between. Germline V CDR1 and CDR2: SGHAT, FQNNGV. The CDR3 DNA reads as TGTGCCAGCAGCTTAGACTTCGCAGGGTCCTACGAGCAGTACTTC. Translation: CASSLDFAGSYEQYF.

The J gene is TRBJ2-4, the V gene TRBV4-1; no clear D gene. The germline V gene has CDR1 MGHRA and CDR2 YSYEKL. Deletions cut 0 bases from V and 2 bases from J, with 5 bases between. The CDR3 loop spans 14 amino acids. CDR3 loop: CASSQDRSKNIQYF. CDR3 bases: TGCGCCAGCAGCCAAGACCGGTCCAAAAACATTCAGTACTTC.

The chain recombines TRBV7-9 with TRBJ1-1, with D unclear. This CDR3 is built from 12 residues. Trimming pared 2 bases from V and 7 bases from J, leaving 8 bases between. CDR1 is SEHNR, CDR2 FQNEAQ, per germline (reference sequence). The CDR3 is CASSLTAVEAFF. The CDR3 DNA reads as TGTGCCAGCAGCTTAACGGCAGTTGAAGCTTTCTTT.

The chain is built from TRBV28 and TRBJ2-2; D is undetermined. The germline CDR1 and CDR2 sequences are MDHEN and SYDVKM. This CDR3 contains 15 residues. V lost 1 base and J lost 5, with 11 bases in between. CDR3 sequence: CASSLSPTGTGELFF. In nucleotides, the CDR3 is TGTGCCAGCAGTTTATCCCCCACGGGTACCGGGGAGCTGTTTTTT.

This chain links TRBV19 with TRBJ2-7; 7 bases align to TRBD1. Trimming took 2 bases from V and 5 from J; bases not matched to a gene: 3. From germline, CDR1 is LNHDA and CDR2 SQIVND (reference sequence). The CDR3 runs to 13 residues. This CDR3 reads CASSIRGGDEQYF. The CDR3, as DNA: TGTGCCAGTAGTATAAGAGGGGGCGACGAGCAGTACTTC.

V is TRBV6-6 and J is TRBJ1-4, with TRBD1 matching over 8 bases. V was clipped by 0 bases and J by 7 bases; unmatched bases: 4. Looked up from germline, CDR1 is MNHNY and CDR2 is SVGAGI (reference sequence). This CDR3 contains 15 residues. The CDR3 spells CASSYSRDRSEKLFF. In DNA, the CDR3 is TGTGCCAGCAGTTACTCAAGGGACAGGAGTGAAAAACTGTTTTTT.

The chain links TRBV4-3 to TRBJ2-3; TRBD2 might be the D (5 bases). The V end was cut by 4 bases, the J end by 5 bases, with 10 bases between. This CDR3 contains 13 residues. Germline V lookup: CDR1 LGHNA, CDR2 YSLEER. DNA for the CDR3: TGCGCCAGCAGCCCCCTCGGGGAAGATACGCAGTATTTT. As protein: CASSPLGEDTQYF.

The chain combines TRBV7-9 with TRBJ2-7; no firm D call. Germline V gives CDR1 SEHNR, CDR2 FQNEAQ (reference sequence). This CDR3 has 12 residues. The V and J ends lost 5 bases and 9 bases respectively, with 14 bases between them. The CDR3 loop reads CASSLDGLGQYF. CDR3 nucleotide sequence: TGTGCCAGCAGCCTCGACGGATTGGGGCAGTACTTC.

The chain couples TRBV4-1 to TRBJ2-7; D is perhaps TRBD1 (6 bases). Trimming stripped 0 bases from V and 4 bases from J, with 16 bases between. The CDR3 contains 16 residues. CDR1 and CDR2 from the germline V gene are MGHRA and YSYEKL. In DNA, the CDR3 is TGCGCCAGCAGCCAAGAGGAGGTAGGCAGGGGTTACGAGCAGTACTTC. Amino acids: CASSQEEVGRGYEQYF.

This chain links TRBV27 with TRBJ1-2, with D possibly matching TRBD1 (5 bases). Looked up from germline, CDR1 is MNHEY and CDR2 is SMNVEV (reference sequence). The CDR3 has 13 amino acids. V lost 1 base to trimming and J lost 5 bases, with 8 bases between them. CDR3 loop: CASSLYPGYGYTF. The DNA for the CDR3 is TGTGCCAGCAGTTTATATCCAGGGTATGGCTACACCTTC.

The CDR3 coding sequence is TGTGCCAGCAGCCAAGTGCAGGGAAACACCATATATTTT. Its protein product is CASSQVQGNTIYF. The chain joins TRBV14 to TRBJ1-3; the D is unclear. CDR1 is SGHDN and CDR2 is FVKESK in the germline V gene. V lost 1 base and J 4 bases, leaving 5 bases between the germline ends. The CDR3 is made up of 13 amino acids.

V is TRBV27 and J is TRBJ2-5; no firm D call. The V end lost 3 bases, the J end lost 5 bases, and 10 bases lay between the germline ends. Germline V gene sequence: CDR1 MNHEY, CDR2 SMNVEV (reference sequence). The CDR3 loop spans 13 amino acids. The CDR3 sequence is CASSFILGETQYF. The CDR3 DNA is TGTGCCAGCAGTTTTATCTTAGGGGAGACCCAGTACTTC.

The rearrangement uses TRBV7-8 and TRBJ2-1; TRBD2 is a possible D gene (6 bases). CDR1 and CDR2 from the germline V gene are SGHVS and FQNEAQ. The CDR3 is made up of 17 amino acids. With 2 bases removed from V and 0 bases from J, the gap between germline ends came to 14 bases. CDR3 sequence (DNA): TGTGCCAGCAGCTTAAGGCTGGGGGGTTCCTCCTACAATGAGCAGTTCTTC. Amino acid sequence: CASSLRLGGSSYNEQFF.

The chain has TRBV28 and TRBJ2-1, with 8 bases fitting TRBD1. Trimming took 8 bases from V and 4 from J; bases not matched to a gene: 10. The CDR3 is made up of 15 amino acids. Germline loops: CDR1 MDHEN, CDR2 SYDVKM. CDR3 in amino acids: CASGIGTGDYNEQFF. The CDR3 DNA reads TGTGCCAGCGGTATTGGGACAGGAGATTACAATGAGCAGTTCTTC.

The chain links TRBV11-2 to TRBJ1-6; 7 nucleotides match TRBD1. Germline CDR1 SGHAT, CDR2 FQNNGV. This CDR3 comprises 17 residues. After removal of 3 bases from V and 0 bases from J, the junction contained 5 bases not matched to a gene. The CDR3 loop reads CASSLTDRSSYNSPLHF. Written as DNA, the CDR3 is TGTGCCAGCAGCTTGACGGACAGGAGCTCCTATAATTCACCCCTCCACTTT.

This clone was seen once. The chain employs TRBV29-1 and TRBJ1-2; D is perhaps TRBD1 (5 bases). V lost 3 bases and J lost 3, with 8 bases in between. Germline V gene lookup returns CDR1 SQVTM and CDR2 ANQGSEA. The CDR3 is made up of 12 amino acids. CDR3 nucleotides: TGCAGCGTTGAGGGCAGGGACTATGGCTACACCTTC. This codes for CSVEGRDYGYTF. Filled out from reference TRBV29-1 and TRBJ1-2, the complete variable domain reads SAVISQKPSRDICQRGTSLTIQCQVDSQVTMMFWYRQQPGQSLTLIATANQGSEATYESGFVIDKFPISRPNLTFSTLTVSNMSPEDSSIYLCSVEGRDYGYTFGSGTRLTVV.

This clone has only one observation. This chain joins TRBV2 and TRBJ2-5, with 13 bases that match TRBD2. CDR1 SNHLY and CDR2 FYNNEI come from the germline V gene. The CDR3 covers 17 residues. The ends lost 8 bases at V and 0 bases at J; junction bases unmatched: 9. This chain's CDR3 is CASGGLAGRVYQETQYF. In DNA, the CDR3 is TGTGCCAGCGGGGGACTAGCGGGGAGGGTATACCAAGAGACCCAGTACTTC. Complete variable domain (other parts from reference TRBV2 and TRBJ2-5): EPEVTQTPSHQVTQMGQEVILRCVPISNHLYFYWYRQILGQKVEFLVSFYNNEISEKSEIFDDQFSVERPDGSNFTLKIRSTKLEDSAMYFCASGGLAGRVYQETQYFGPGTRLLVL.

This clone has just one count. Distinct nucleotide sequences in the sample also encode this CDR3. CDR3 DNA sequence: TGTGCCAGCAGCTTAGCAAGGGCCTACGAGCAGTACTTC. Protein product: CASSLARAYEQYF. This chain uses TRBV7-6 with TRBJ2-7; D is unresolved. From germline, CDR1 is SGHVS and CDR2 FNYEAQ. CDR3 length: 13 amino acids. V was shortened by 0 bases and J by 2 bases, with 5 bases between the two germline ends. Using reference TRBV7-6 and TRBJ2-7 for the parts outside the CDR3, the full variable domain is GAGVSQSPRYKVTKRGQDVALRCDPISGHVSLYWYRQALGQGPEFLTYFNYEAQQDKSGLPNDRFSAERPEGSISTLTIQRTEQRDSAMYRCASSLARAYEQYFGPGTRLTVT.

The genes are TRBV6-1 and TRBJ2-3; the D gene is possibly TRBD2 (5 bases). Trimming took off 3 bases at V and 0 bases at J, with 10 bases between the two ends. The CDR3 consists of 15 residues. The germline gives CDR1 MNHNS, CDR2 SASEGT. As DNA, the CDR3 is TGTGCCAGCAGTGAGGGAGAACTTAGCACAGATACGCAGTATTTT. Its translation: CASSEGELSTDTQYF.

CDR3 sequence: CASSGGATNTEAFF. CDR3 in DNA: TGTGCCTCCTCCGGCGGGGCGACGAACACTGAAGCTTTCTTT. V is TRBV2 and J is TRBJ1-1; possibly TRBD1 for D (5 bases). V lost 11 bases, J lost 1 base, and 17 bases lay in between. Germline-derived CDR1 and CDR2 are SNHLY and FYNNEI. The CDR3 has 14 residues.